This TCR beta chain is from a study of pediatric ulcerative colitis. About the research overall: Under 10 patients showed pancolitis and two showed left-sided colitis.

Up to 500,000 reads were sequenced per sample. The assay was immunoSEQ multiplex PCR, and TCRdb's table has in-frame clones only and misses some. The sample has 59,000 or so clones; just over 75% are singletons. CDR3 length: 15 amino acids. V shed 5 bases, J shed 6 bases, and the junction held 8 bases outside the gene matches. Germline assignment: CDR1 SGHTA and CDR2 FQGNSA. This receptor was obtained from a boy aged 10-17 years with moderate ulcerative colitis. The sequenced sample was blood. The chain links TRBV7-2 to TRBJ1-5; 9 bases align to TRBD1. The chain's CDR3 is CASSQRTGVAQPQHF. Written as DNA, the CDR3 is TGTGCCAGCAGCCAACGGACAGGGGTGGCTCAGCCCCAGCATTTT.